Shown below are 30 T cell receptor beta chains from a single sample sequenced in a study of early T cells in non-severe SARS-CoV-2 infection. TCRdb ran MiXCR on the 5' RACE reads and lists one entry per CDR3 protein. The sample lists some 29,000 distinct CDR3 sequences, 4% to 5.5% occurring once. Sequenced sample: whole blood. Source of these receptors: an adult who was a healthcare worker with PCR-confirmed SARS-CoV-2 infection or an uninfected control (not recorded which).

This clonotype was recorded at least ten times. The V gene is TRBV9, the J gene TRBJ1-2; weak D call: TRBD1 (5 bases). Germline assignment: CDR1 SGDLS and CDR2 YYNGEE. Trimming took off 0 bases at V and 8 bases at J, with 20 bases between the two ends. The CDR3 length is 16 residues. CDR3: CASSVALPRQNEGYTF. The CDR3 nucleotides are TGTGCCAGCAGCGTAGCCCTACCCCGACAGAATGAGGGCTACACCTTC.

By its share, this clonotype is medium-sized. The rearrangement joins TRBV9 to TRBJ1-1; D is ambiguous. V was shortened by 0 bases and J by 4 bases, with 7 bases between the two germline ends. CDR1 is SGDLS, CDR2 YYNGEE, per germline. The CDR3 length is 13 residues. CDR3 DNA: TGTGCCAGCAGCGTAGGGATTTCCACTGAAGCTTTCTTT. Translated, it gives CASSVGISTEAFF. Based on the CDR3 plus reference TRBV9 and TRBJ1-1, the full variable domain is DSGVTQTPKHLITATGQRVTLRCSPRSGDLSVYWYQQSLDQGLQFLIQYYNGEERAKGNILERFSAQQFPDLHSELNLSSLELGDSALYFCASSVGISTEAFFGQGTRLTVV.

V usage is TRBV7-2 and J usage is TRBJ2-1; D is possibly TRBD2 (5 bases). The CDR3 consists of 12 residues. The V end was cut by 4 bases, the J end by 9 bases, with 10 bases between. From germline, CDR1 is SGHTA and CDR2 FQGNSA. CDR3 sequence (DNA): TGTGCCAGCAGCTGGAGCCGGGGTGAGCAGTTCTTC. It specifies CASSWSRGEQFF.

V usage is TRBV9 and J usage is TRBJ2-5; tentatively, D is TRBD1 (5 bases). This CDR3 has 11 residues. Trimming removed 4 bases at V and 7 bases at J, with 8 bases between. CDR1 and CDR2 (germline): SGDLS, YYNGEE. The CDR3 region is CASSLRGTQYF. The CDR3 coding sequence is TGTGCCAGCAGCCTAAGGGGGACCCAGTACTTC.

The chain carries TRBV29-1 and TRBJ1-1; TRBD1 agrees at 8 bases. V was pared by 3 bases and J by 4 bases, with 7 bases of the junction left unmatched. Germline assignment: CDR1 SQVTM and CDR2 ANQGSEA. This CDR3 contains 14 residues. The CDR3 DNA sequence: TGCAGCGTTGACCGTGACAGGGGAGGCACTGAAGCTTTCTTT. Residues: CSVDRDRGGTEAFF. The whole variable domain, filled in from reference TRBV29-1 and TRBJ1-1, reads SAVISQKPSRDICQRGTSLTIQCQVDSQVTMMFWYRQQPGQSLTLIATANQGSEATYESGFVIDKFPISRPNLTFSTLTVSNMSPEDSSIYLCSVDRDRGGTEAFFGQGTRLTVV.

To note about this clonotype: A much more abundant neighbour one base away suggests this may be a read error. In this CDR3 the conserved last residue, phenylalanine or tryptophan, is missing, so a read error is likely. V gene TRBV6-2 or TRBV6-3 combines with J gene TRBJ2-7, with 11 bases matching TRBD2. The CDR3 length is 17 residues. Germline V gene sequence: CDR1 MNHEY, CDR2 SVGEGT. The ends lost 2 bases at V and 5 bases at J; junction bases unmatched: 11. Here the CDR3 reads CASSYPPTSGSRNEQYS. Written as DNA, the CDR3 is TGTGCCAGCAGTTACCCTCCTACTAGCGGGAGTCGCAACGAGCAGTACTCC.

This sequence joins TRBV18 and TRBJ2-1; D uncertain. CDR3 length: 15 residues. Trimming removed 3 bases from V and 3 bases from J, with 12 bases in between. Germline CDR1 is KGHSH and CDR2 is LQKENI. For the CDR3, the DNA is TGTGCCAGCTCACCTTCGTTTGGCAGCTACAATGAGCAGTTCTTC. Translation: CASSPSFGSYNEQFF.

The CDR3 reads CASSQEGVESGRTYNEQFF. As DNA, the CDR3 is TGTGCCAGCAGCCAAGAGGGTGTGGAAAGCGGGAGGACCTACAATGAGCAGTTCTTC. V and J are TRBV14 and TRBJ2-1; TRBD2 matches at 9 bases. This CDR3 is built from 19 residues. Germline CDR1 SGHDN, CDR2 FVKESK. The junction had 11 bases not matched to a gene; V was cut back by 0 bases and J by 2 bases.

This clonotype was seen repeatedly, ten times or more. The V gene is TRBV19, the J gene TRBJ1-5; tentatively, D is TRBD1 (6 bases). V was shortened by 5 bases and J by 7 bases, with 15 bases between the two germline ends. Germline lookup yields CDR1 LNHDA and CDR2 SQIVND (reference sequence). The CDR3 length is 14 residues. CDR3 protein: CASSLDIRGQPQHF. The CDR3 nucleotides read TGTGCCAGTAGTCTCGACATCAGGGGCCAGCCCCAGCATTTT.

This clonotype was observed at least ten times. The V gene is TRBV6-2 or TRBV6-3, the J gene TRBJ2-7; no clear D. Trimming pared 5 bases from V and 6 bases from J, leaving 14 bases between. CDR1 MNHEY and CDR2 SVGEGT come from the germline V gene. The CDR3 runs to 13 residues. This chain's CDR3 is CASSPPRSGEQYF. The CDR3 region has the DNA TGTGCCAGCAGTCCCCCCAGGTCCGGCGAGCAGTACTTC.

The CDR3 DNA is TGCAGCGTGGCCAAACTAGCGGGAGGGCCCCAAGAGACCCAGTACTTC. Its protein is CSVAKLAGGPQETQYF. This chain connects TRBV29-1 to TRBJ2-5, with 13 bases matching TRBD2. The CDR3 runs 16 residues. Trimming removed 6 bases from V and 1 base from J; junction bases left unmatched: 8. In germline, CDR1 is SQVTM, CDR2 ANQGSEA.

This clonotype showed up many times. The rearrangement joins TRBV2 to TRBJ2-7, with D possibly called TRBD1 or TRBD2 (5 bases each). Germline V gene data show CDR1 as SNHLY and CDR2 as FYNNEI. Trimming removed 4 bases at V and 4 bases at J, with 14 bases between. The CDR3 runs to 14 residues. CDR3 in amino acids: CASSGGAGLYEQYF. CDR3 coding DNA: TGTGCCAGCAGTGGAGGGGCAGGGCTTTACGAGCAGTACTTC.

This clonotype has ten or more counts. The V call is TRBV20-1, the J call TRBJ2-3; tentatively, D is TRBD2 (5 bases). The V end lost 3 bases, the J end lost 6 bases, and 13 bases lay between the germline ends. The CDR3 loop spans 13 amino acids. Per the germline V gene, CDR1 is DFQATT and CDR2 is SNEGSKA (reference sequence). As DNA, the CDR3 is TGCAGTGCTAGCTGGCTAGCCCCTGATACGCAGTATTTT. Its protein is CSASWLAPDTQYF.

V and J are TRBV5-1 and TRBJ2-5, with D unresolved. Looked up from germline, CDR1 is SGHRS and CDR2 is YFSETQ. V was pared by 1 base and J by 2 bases, with 12 bases between. CDR3 length: 15 amino acids. The CDR3 coding sequence is TGCGCCAGCAGCTTGTCTTTAGGCGGTCAAGAGACCCAGTACTTC. This gives the protein CASSLSLGGQETQYF.

The rearrangement links TRBV6-1 to TRBJ2-2, with D perhaps TRBD1 (6 bases). CDR1 is MNHNS and CDR2 is SASEGT in the germline V gene. V lost 7 bases to trimming and J lost 1 base, with 13 bases between them. The CDR3 has 15 amino acids. The CDR3 sequence: CASKVDRWNTGELFF. CDR3 nucleotide sequence: TGTGCCAGCAAAGTAGACAGGTGGAACACCGGGGAGCTGTTTTTT.

This clonotype was counted a few times. J is TRBJ2-3 and V is TRBV7-6; no reliable D call. Germline CDR1 reads SGHVS; CDR2 reads FNYEAQ. The CDR3 sequence is 14 residues long. Trimming removed 0 bases from V and 3 bases from J, with 7 bases in between. CDR3 coding DNA: TGTGCCAGCAGCTTAGCTTTAAATACAGATACGCAGTATTTT. It specifies CASSLALNTDTQYF.

Concerning this clonotype itself: The junction differs from germline at one of its ends, possibly a read error. The V call is TRBV20-1, the J call TRBJ2-1; 13 nucleotides align to TRBD2. From germline, CDR1 is DFQATT and CDR2 SNEGSKA (reference sequence). This CDR3 comprises 15 residues. CDR3 DNA sequence: TGCAGTGCTCCCGGGACTAGCGGGGACTACAATGAGCAGTTGTTC. Translating gives CSAPGTSGDYNEQLF.

This clonotype was observed a handful of times. The chain uses TRBV12-3 or TRBV12-4 and TRBJ2-7; a possible D gene is TRBD1 (5 bases). V lost 3 bases and J lost 6, with 12 bases in between. The CDR3 spans 13 residues. The CDR3 reads CASSLFRGGEQYF. CDR3 in DNA: TGTGCCAGCAGTTTGTTTAGGGGTGGCGAGCAGTACTTC.

This clonotype was seen at least ten times. The chain joins TRBV19 to TRBJ2-1, with D perhaps TRBD1 or TRBD2 (6 bases each). Per germline, CDR1 LNHDA and CDR2 SQIVND (reference sequence). V was shortened by 0 bases and J by 0 bases, with 18 bases between the two germline ends. This CDR3 spans 19 amino acids. The CDR3 loop reads CASSIDPHGGGSSYNEQFF. The CDR3 bases are TGTGCCAGTAGTATAGATCCACATGGAGGGGGAAGCTCCTACAATGAGCAGTTCTTC.

This clonotype appeared many times. The gene calls are TRBV9 and TRBJ2-2; the D gene is possibly TRBD1 (6 bases). The ends were cut back, 0 bases at V and 1 base at J, with 10 bases in the middle. This CDR3 has 16 residues. The germline gives CDR1 SGDLS, CDR2 YYNGEE. CDR3: CASSVGARGNTGELFF. CDR3 nucleotides: TGTGCCAGCAGCGTAGGGGCCAGGGGGAACACCGGGGAGCTGTTTTTT.

This clonotype was seen only a few times. This chain joins TRBV28 and TRBJ2-3, with 8 bases matching TRBD1. This CDR3 spans 18 amino acids. The V gene end was trimmed by 6 bases and the J gene end by 5 bases; junction bases not matched to a gene: 19. CDR1 is MDHEN and CDR2 is SYDVKM in the germline V gene. In DNA form, the CDR3 reads TGTGCCAGCAGCCCCACCGAAAATCCAGGGGGCATGGTAGATACGCAGTATTTT. It yields the protein CASSPTENPGGMVDTQYF.

The chain has TRBV28 and TRBJ1-5; 9 bases fit TRBD1. Germline trimming cut 4 bases from V and 8 bases from J; bases unmatched to any gene: 12. This CDR3 has 16 residues. Germline CDR1 is MDHEN and CDR2 is SYDVKM. CDR3 nucleotides: TGTGCCAGCAGTTCCCCACTGACAGGGGGGGGAAAGCCCCAGCATTTT. Protein sequence: CASSSPLTGGGKPQHF.

In its sample, this clonotype was seen many times. This rearrangement joins TRBV7-6 to TRBJ2-3; D possibly uses TRBD1 or TRBD2 (6 bases each). Germline V gives CDR1 SGHVS, CDR2 FNYEAQ. The CDR3 has 15 amino acids. V gave up 5 bases and J gave up 0 bases, with 12 bases separating them. Here the CDR3 reads CASSAGHLSTDTQYF. In nucleotides, the CDR3 is TGTGCCAGCAGCGCGGGACACCTTAGCACAGATACGCAGTATTTT.

This clonotype was seen repeatedly, ten times or more. The CDR3 DNA sequence: TGCGCCAGCAGCCAAGACAGGCCTAATGAAAAACTGTTTTTT. It yields the protein CASSQDRPNEKLFF. V and J are TRBV5-1 and TRBJ1-4; perhaps TRBD1 as D (6 bases). V dropped 4 bases and J dropped 3 bases, with 10 bases sitting between them. This CDR3 contains 14 residues. Per the germline V gene, CDR1 is SGHRS and CDR2 is YFSETQ.

Ten or more counts support this clonotype. The chain employs TRBV6-5 and TRBJ2-7; 10 positions match TRBD1. The CDR3 runs 17 residues. CDR1 is MNHEY and CDR2 is SVGAGI in the germline V gene. Trimming took 0 bases from V and 3 from J; bases not matched to a gene: 8. CDR3: CASSYSVGTGALYEQYF. CDR3 DNA: TGTGCCAGCAGTTACTCGGTAGGGACAGGGGCTCTCTACGAGCAGTACTTC.

This clonotype was counted only a few times. The V and J genes are TRBV28 and TRBJ2-1; 9 bases map to TRBD2. V shed 2 bases and J 8 bases; nucleotides not matched to a gene: 13. CDR3 length: 17 amino acids. Looked up from germline, CDR1 is MDHEN and CDR2 is SYDVKM. The CDR3 sequence is CASSLLLAGSVLDEQFF. In nucleotides, the CDR3 is TGTGCCAGCAGTTTACTCCTAGCGGGAAGTGTGTTGGATGAGCAGTTCTTC.

The sample holds many counts of this clonotype. The V gene is TRBV5-1, the J gene TRBJ2-4, with D possibly being TRBD2 (6 bases). The CDR3 covers 15 residues. V was clipped by 2 bases and J by 3 bases, with 12 bases between them. CDR1 and CDR2 (germline): SGHRS, YFSETQ. The DNA of the CDR3 is TGCGCCAGCAGCTTCTCAGGGCGGGACAAAAACATTCAGTACTTC. This sequence encodes CASSFSGRDKNIQYF.

Ten or more counts support this clonotype. The chain has TRBV14 and TRBJ1-4; D remains ambiguous. This CDR3 comprises 16 residues. Germline V gives CDR1 SGHDN, CDR2 FVKESK. V lost 3 bases and J 7 bases, leaving 18 bases between the germline ends. The CDR3 bases are TGTGCCAGCAGCCAGATCCAACCGAGGACGGGTGAAAAACTGTTTTTT. As protein: CASSQIQPRTGEKLFF.

Many counts were recorded for this clonotype. The V gene is TRBV20-1, the J gene TRBJ1-6; 9 nucleotides line up with TRBD1. V trimming: 2 bases; J trimming: 9 bases; junction bases outside the gene matches: 8. The CDR3 has 15 amino acids. The germline CDR1 and CDR2 sequences are DFQATT and SNEGSKA (reference sequence). This CDR3 reads CSARIGGQGTSPLHF. For the CDR3, the DNA is TGCAGTGCTAGAATAGGAGGACAGGGGACTTCACCCCTCCACTTT.

This clonotype has ten or more counts. The DNA for the CDR3 is TGTGCCAGCAGCGCCCACAGGGTTCAGGGTCAGCCCCAGCATTTT. Protein product: CASSAHRVQGQPQHF. The V gene is TRBV7-2, the J gene TRBJ1-5; D possibly corresponds to TRBD1 (6 bases). There are 15 residues in the CDR3. V was trimmed by 5 bases and J by 6 bases, leaving 17 bases between them. The V gene's germline CDR1 is SGHTA and CDR2 FQGNSA. Full variable domain (outside the CDR3, taken from reference TRBV7-2 and TRBJ1-5): GAGVSQSPSNKVTEKGKDVELRCDPISGHTALYWYRQSLGQGLEFLIYFQGNSAPDKSGLPSDRFSAERTGGSVSTLTIQRTQQEDSAVYLCASSAHRVQGQPQHFGDGTRLSIL.